The next 13 T cell receptor beta chains were all read from a single sample in a study of blood T cell repertoires in COVID-19. Only in-frame clones appear in the TCRdb table, and some are missing; sequencing was by immunoSEQ multiplex PCR. The data hold 52,000 or so clones, with 88% observed a single time. Sample: peripheral blood. These receptors were taken from a man aged 60 to 69 with active COVID-19.

The rearrangement uses TRBV14 and TRBJ2-7, with 8 bases matching TRBD1. Germline V lookup: CDR1 SGHDN, CDR2 FVKESK. The J segment lost 4 bases and the V segment lost 6 bases, leaving 8 bases of the junction unmatched. This CDR3 contains 14 residues. This CDR3 reads CASRRTGRDYEQYF. CDR3 sequence (DNA): TGTGCCAGCAGGCGGACAGGGAGAGATTACGAGCAGTACTTC.

This sequence joins TRBV11-2 and TRBJ1-2; 9 nucleotides line up with TRBD1. CDR3 length: 15 amino acids. Trimming cost V 5 bases and J 8 bases; bases outside gene matches: 12. Germline V gene lookup returns CDR1 SGHAT and CDR2 FQNNGV. The CDR3 protein is CASSVFGRTGAGYTF. DNA of the CDR3: TGTGCCAGCAGCGTCTTTGGGAGGACAGGGGCCGGCTACACCTTC.

The chain recombines TRBV6-5 with TRBJ2-7; TRBD2 matches at 7 bases. Trimming at V came to 6 bases and at J to 6 bases, leaving 11 bases not matched to a gene. Germline-derived CDR1 and CDR2 are MNHEY and SVGAGI. The CDR3 sequence is 14 residues long. The chain's CDR3 is CASRALASRAEQYF. Here the CDR3 DNA reads TGTGCCAGCAGGGCACTAGCGTCGAGGGCCGAGCAGTACTTC.

This chain uses TRBV18 with TRBJ1-1, with D maybe TRBD1 (6 bases). V was trimmed by 8 bases and J by 5 bases, leaving 15 bases between them. The CDR3 runs 13 residues. Germline loops: CDR1 KGHSH, CDR2 LQKENI. The CDR3 loop is CASEGEGSTEAFF. The DNA for the CDR3 is TGTGCCAGCGAGGGGGAAGGGAGTACTGAAGCTTTCTTT.

The CDR3 sequence: CASSLGGPGELFF. CDR3 bases: TGTGCCAGCAGTTTAGGGGGGCCCGGGGAGCTGTTTTTT. The chain links TRBV12-3 or TRBV12-4 to TRBJ2-2; possible D gene TRBD1, 6 bases. Trimming cost V 1 base and J 6 bases, with 6 bases left between them. This CDR3 is 13 amino acids long.

The rearrangement links TRBV9 to TRBJ2-1; 12 bases match TRBD2. Germline CDR1 is SGDLS and CDR2 is YYNGEE. V gave up 4 bases and J gave up 2 bases; unmatched junction bases: 4. The CDR3 runs 16 residues. The CDR3 protein is CASSSRLAGAYNEQFF. The CDR3 coding sequence is TGTGCCAGCAGCTCTAGACTAGCGGGAGCCTACAATGAGCAGTTCTTC.

The chain uses TRBV6-4 and TRBJ1-1; TRBD1 agrees at 8 bases. CDR3 length: 17 residues. Per the germline V gene, CDR1 is MRHNA and CDR2 is SNTAGT. J lost 1 base, V lost 2 bases, and 9 bases had no gene match. CDR3 DNA sequence: TGTGCCAGCAGTGACCGGACAGGGCTAGGGGGGAACACTGAAGCTTTCTTT. It codes for CASSDRTGLGGNTEAFF.

This clone was counted a single time. V usage is TRBV7-2 and J usage is TRBJ1-1, with D possibly being TRBD1 (5 bases). V shed 5 bases and J shed 1 base, with 17 bases lying between them. Per the germline V gene, CDR1 is SGHTA and CDR2 is FQGNSA. The CDR3 runs 16 residues. The CDR3 here is CASSLGVVRSNTEAFF. CDR3 nucleotides: TGTGCCAGCAGCCTAGGGGTTGTCAGGTCGAACACTGAAGCTTTCTTT.

The V call is TRBV3-1 (or the pseudogene TRBV3-2), the J call TRBJ2-1; 8 nucleotides match TRBD2. V lost 4 bases to trimming and J lost 4 bases; unmatched junction nucleotides: 9. The V gene's germline CDR1 is LGHDT and CDR2 YNNKEL (reference sequence). The CDR3 is 16 amino acids. CDR3 amino acids: CASSPDPSGRYNEQFF. The CDR3 DNA reads as TGTGCCAGCAGCCCCGACCCTAGCGGGCGGTACAATGAGCAGTTCTTC.

In this sample, this clone turned up a few times. V and J are TRBV2 and TRBJ2-2, with 7 bases lining up with TRBD2. V shed 1 base, J shed 4 bases, and the junction held 15 bases outside the gene matches. Per the germline V gene, CDR1 is SNHLY and CDR2 is FYNNEI. CDR3 length: 19 residues. The CDR3 DNA sequence: TGTGCCAGCAGTGAAGAGGGGACCCTACTAGCGATTAGCACCGGGGAGCTGTTTTTT. Amino acid sequence: CASSEEGTLLAISTGELFF.

The chain links TRBV11-2 to TRBJ1-2; TRBD1 aligns across 8 bases. The CDR3 is made up of 17 amino acids. CDR1 is SGHAT, CDR2 FQNNGV, per germline. V dropped 5 bases and J dropped 3; count of bases not matched to a gene: 14. The CDR3 DNA is TGTGCCAGCAGCAGATGGACAGGGTTAGGTGTTGACTATGGCTACACCTTC. Amino acid sequence: CASSRWTGLGVDYGYTF.

This chain's CDR3 is CASSFDRDGYTF. In nucleotides, the CDR3 is TGCGCCAGCAGCTTTGACAGGGATGGCTACACCTTC. The chain couples TRBV4-1 to TRBJ1-2; TRBD1 aligns across 7 bases. V gave up 5 bases and J gave up 6 bases; unmatched junction bases: 3. The CDR3 contains 12 residues. Germline-derived CDR1 and CDR2 are MGHRA and YSYEKL.

The chain is built from TRBV7-2 and TRBJ1-1, with D uncertain. The CDR3 is 15 residues long. Germline V gives CDR1 SGHTA, CDR2 FQGNSA. V shed 5 bases and J shed 2 bases, with 15 bases lying between them. The CDR3 DNA sequence: TGTGCCAGCAGCCGTCTGGCGGGCCACAACACTGAAGCTTTCTTT. Its translation: CASSRLAGHNTEAFF.